Following are 19 T cell receptor beta chains from one sample sequenced in a study of blood T cell repertoires in COVID-19. TCRdb's table, derived via immunoSEQ multiplex PCR, lists solely in-frame clones and lacks some. This table holds 110,000 to 150,000 clones, just under 85% found once. The sample comprised PBMCs or T cells enriched from blood (not recorded which). Source of these receptors: a woman in her thirties or forties who had recovered from COVID-19.

This sequence joins TRBV29-1 and TRBJ1-1; maybe TRBD1 (5 bases). V was shortened by 7 bases and J by 4 bases, with 10 bases between the two germline ends. This CDR3 spans 11 amino acids. CDR1 and CDR2 from the germline V gene are SQVTM and ANQGSEA. The CDR3 DNA follows: TGCAGCGGCGGGACTAGCACTGAAGCTTTCTTT. This codes for CSGGTSTEAFF.

There are many counts of this clone. The J gene is TRBJ2-1, the V gene TRBV5-4; the match to TRBD2 covers 15 bases. This CDR3 comprises 19 residues. Germline CDR1 and CDR2: SGHNT and YYREEE (reference sequence). Trimming at V came to 3 bases and at J to 7 bases, leaving 14 bases not matched to a gene. In DNA form, the CDR3 reads TGTGCCAGCAGCTCCCTGACAGGACCCGGGACTAGCGGGAGGAATGAGCAGTTCTTC. It translates to CASSSLTGPGTSGRNEQFF.

V and J are TRBV18 and TRBJ1-2; D call uncertain. Germline-derived CDR1 and CDR2 are KGHSH and LQKENI. The V gene lost 2 bases and the J gene lost 4 bases, with 11 bases spanning the gap. The CDR3 loop spans 14 amino acids. The CDR3 coding sequence is TGTGCCAGCTCACCAGAAGGAACAGCCTATGGCTACACCTTC. It specifies CASSPEGTAYGYTF.

Comment on this clone: The same CDR3 arises from other DNA sequences in this sample as well. The V and J genes are TRBV18 and TRBJ1-6, with no clear D. Trimming stripped 3 bases from V and 7 bases from J, with 7 bases between. Per germline, CDR1 KGHSH and CDR2 LQKENI. The CDR3 is 13 residues long. The CDR3 bases are TGTGCCAGCTCACCCCTTGAGAATTCACCCCTCCACTTT. The encoded protein is CASSPLENSPLHF.

V is TRBV5-1 and J is TRBJ2-1; 10 nucleotides align to TRBD2. In germline, CDR1 is SGHRS, CDR2 YFSETQ. V gave up 2 bases and J gave up 6 bases; unmatched junction bases: 5. The CDR3 totals 15 residues. Here the CDR3 DNA reads TGCGCCAGCAGCTTTACTAGCGGGATCGGCAATGAGCAGTTCTTC. It translates to CASSFTSGIGNEQFF.

A few counts support this clone. The J gene is TRBJ1-2, the V gene TRBV9; D gene uncertain. V was shortened by 3 bases and J by 4 bases, with 13 bases between the two germline ends. The CDR3 contains 14 residues. CDR1 is SGDLS and CDR2 is YYNGEE in the germline V gene. The CDR3 coding sequence is TGTGCCAGCAGCGACACACGAGGGATCTATGGCTACACCTTC. Its protein is CASSDTRGIYGYTF.

This chain links TRBV19 with TRBJ1-5; 9 bases are a match to TRBD1. Germline lookup yields CDR1 LNHDA and CDR2 SQIVND (reference sequence). The CDR3 has 14 residues. The ends lost 5 bases at V and 3 bases at J; junction bases unmatched: 2. CDR3 DNA sequence: TGTGCCAGTAGTGGGGACAGGGTCAATCAGCCCCAGCATTTT. It translates to CASSGDRVNQPQHF.

This clone was recorded a few times. The rearrangement links TRBV3-1 (or the pseudogene TRBV3-2) to TRBJ1-5, with a tentative D call TRBD1 (5 bases). The length of the CDR3 is 16 residues. Between the trimmed V and J ends, which lost 0 bases and 9 bases, there was a span of 18 bases. In germline, CDR1 is LGHDT, CDR2 YNNKEL (reference sequence). The DNA for the CDR3 is TGTGCCAGCAGCCAAGATCTGGGGCTCATCGGGGGGCCCCAGCATTTT. Amino acids: CASSQDLGLIGGPQHF.

This clone was counted only a few times. Here the CDR3 DNA reads TGCAGCGTTGAAGGGGACAGTTCCTACAATGAGCAGTTCTTC. This gives the protein CSVEGDSSYNEQFF. J is TRBJ2-1 and V is TRBV29-1, with 7 bases fitting TRBD1. V lost 1 base and J lost 1; bases outside the gene matches: 1. Germline V gene lookup returns CDR1 SQVTM and CDR2 ANQGSEA. The CDR3 contains 14 residues.

This clone was recorded once. This chain links TRBV19 with TRBJ1-1, with a tentative D call TRBD1 (5 bases). V was trimmed by 8 bases and J by 0 bases, leaving 13 bases between them. The germline V gene encodes CDR1 LNHDA and CDR2 SQIVND (reference sequence). This CDR3 comprises 14 residues. CDR3 sequence: CASRGSQLNTEAFF. The CDR3 nucleotides read TGTGCCAGTCGGGGGTCGCAGCTGAACACTGAAGCTTTCTTT. The entire variable domain, with the rest obtained from reference TRBV19 and TRBJ1-1, is as follows: DGGITQSPKYLFRKEGQNVTLSCEQNLNHDAMYWYRQDPGQGLRLIYYSQIVNDFQKGDIAEGYSVSREKKESFPLTVTSAQKNPTAFYLCASRGSQLNTEAFFGQGTRLTVV.

The V gene is TRBV12-3 or TRBV12-4, the J gene TRBJ1-2, with D uncertain. Trimming stripped 2 bases from V and 5 bases from J, with 6 bases between. The CDR3 consists of 12 residues. Here the CDR3 DNA reads TGTGCCAGCAGTTTATCTGTGTATGGCTACACCTTC. Its protein is CASSLSVYGYTF.

This chain uses TRBV6-5 with TRBJ2-7; TRBD2 matches 7 bases. Germline V gene data show CDR1 as MNHEY and CDR2 as SVGAGI. V was clipped by 6 bases and J by 3 bases; unmatched bases: 11. The CDR3 covers 15 residues. This CDR3 is CASSPRAGEGYEQYF. As DNA, the CDR3 is TGTGCCAGCAGCCCACGGGCGGGAGAGGGCTACGAGCAGTACTTC.

This clone occurred a few times. The rearrangement joins TRBV6-5 to TRBJ1-2, with 7 bases that match TRBD1. The V segment lost 0 bases and the J segment 4 bases; nucleotides outside the gene matches: 8. The CDR3 runs 16 residues. Germline loops: CDR1 MNHEY, CDR2 SVGAGI. CDR3 protein: CASSYSSTGTSYGYTF. The CDR3 bases are TGTGCCAGCAGTTACTCTTCGACAGGGACAAGCTATGGCTACACCTTC.

The chain couples TRBV29-1 to TRBJ1-2, with D possibly matching TRBD1 (5 bases). The length of the CDR3 is 11 residues. Germline V CDR1 and CDR2: SQVTM, ANQGSEA. Trimming cost V 7 bases and J 8 bases, with 14 bases left between them. CDR3 bases: TGCAGCGCCGGAGGGGTGCAGGGCTACACCTTC. Translated: CSAGGVQGYTF.

This sequence joins TRBV12-5 and TRBJ2-2, with D tentatively TRBD2 (5 bases). The CDR3 runs to 17 residues. V was pared by 0 bases and J by 2 bases, with 13 bases between. Germline lookup yields CDR1 LGHNT and CDR2 FRNRAP. The CDR3 protein is CASGLVGTRTNTGELFF. CDR3 DNA sequence: TGTGCTAGTGGTTTGGTAGGCACTAGAACTAACACCGGGGAGCTGTTTTTT.

The chain carries TRBV6-5 and TRBJ2-5, with D maybe TRBD2 (6 bases). Germline V gives CDR1 MNHEY, CDR2 SVGAGI. Trimming took off 6 bases at V and 2 bases at J, with 7 bases between the two ends. The CDR3 runs to 12 residues. The CDR3 sequence: CASSGGQETQYF. The CDR3 coding sequence is TGTGCCAGCAGCGGGGGTCAAGAGACCCAGTACTTC.

The V and J genes are TRBV30 and TRBJ2-7, with 7 nucleotides matching TRBD1. The CDR3 runs 11 residues. The V gene's germline CDR1 is GTSNPN and CDR2 SVGIG (reference sequence). V was clipped by 6 bases and J by 5 bases; unmatched bases: 4. For the CDR3, the DNA is TGTGCCTGCCTGACAGGGAACGAGCAGTACTTC. Its protein is CACLTGNEQYF.

J is TRBJ1-2 and V is TRBV28; D unclear. The V gene lost 2 bases and the J gene lost 3 bases, with 16 bases spanning the gap. Germline CDR1 and CDR2: MDHEN and SYDVKM. The CDR3 consists of 16 residues. CDR3 amino acids: CASSLGELSGDYGYTF. In DNA form, the CDR3 reads TGTGCCAGCAGTTTAGGGGAGCTTAGCGGAGACTATGGCTACACCTTC.

About this clone itself: This specimen includes other DNA sequences encoding the same CDR3. The chain has TRBV29-1 and TRBJ1-1, with 8 bases identical to TRBD1. Germline V CDR1 and CDR2: SQVTM, ANQGSEA. The CDR3 covers 12 residues. V was pared by 6 bases and J by 1 base, with 1 base of the junction left unmatched. CDR3 protein: CSVGQGNTEAFF. For the CDR3, the DNA is TGCAGCGTCGGACAGGGGAACACTGAAGCTTTCTTT.